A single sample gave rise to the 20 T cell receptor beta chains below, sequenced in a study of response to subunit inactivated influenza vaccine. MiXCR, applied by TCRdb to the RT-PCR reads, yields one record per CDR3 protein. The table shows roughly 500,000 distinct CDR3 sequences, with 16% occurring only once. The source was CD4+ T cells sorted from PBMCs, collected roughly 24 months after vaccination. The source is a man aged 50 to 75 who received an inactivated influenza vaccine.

Written as DNA, the CDR3 is TGTGCCAGCAGTAGACTAGCGGGGGGTGAGGAGCAGTTCTTC. Protein product: CASSRLAGGEEQFF. J is TRBJ2-1 and V is TRBV12-3 or TRBV12-4, with 13 bases aligning to TRBD2. Losses at the gene ends were 5 bases for V and 10 bases for J; bases not matched to a gene: 5. The CDR3 extends over 14 amino acids.

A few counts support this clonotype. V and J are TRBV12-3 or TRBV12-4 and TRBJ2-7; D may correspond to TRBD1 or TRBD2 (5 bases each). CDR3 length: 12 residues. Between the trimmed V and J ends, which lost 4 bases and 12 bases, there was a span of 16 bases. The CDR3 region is CASSSSGTSLYF. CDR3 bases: TGTGCCAGCAGTTCCTCCGGGACCAGCTTGTACTTC.

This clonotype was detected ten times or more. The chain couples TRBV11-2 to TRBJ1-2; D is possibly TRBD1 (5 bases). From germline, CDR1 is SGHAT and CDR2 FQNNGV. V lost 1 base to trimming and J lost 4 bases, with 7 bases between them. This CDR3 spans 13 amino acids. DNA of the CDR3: TGTGCCAGCAGCTTAGGGGGACTCTATGGCTACACCTTC. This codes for CASSLGGLYGYTF.

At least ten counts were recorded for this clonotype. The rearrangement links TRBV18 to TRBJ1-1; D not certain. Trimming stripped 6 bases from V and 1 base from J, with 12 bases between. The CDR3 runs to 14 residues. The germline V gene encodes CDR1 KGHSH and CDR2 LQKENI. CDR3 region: CASSPSLGNTEAFF. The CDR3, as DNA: TGTGCCAGCTCCCCTTCCCTTGGGAACACTGAAGCTTTCTTT.

The CDR3 DNA is TGTGCCAGCAGTTACCCCAGGGACGGGGCCAACGTCCTGACTTTC. This encodes CASSYPRDGANVLTF. The rearrangement uses TRBV6-5 and TRBJ2-6; possibly TRBD1 or TRBD2 for D (5 bases each). The CDR3 totals 15 residues. Trimming removed 2 bases from V and 4 bases from J, with 9 bases in between. Germline CDR1 is MNHEY and CDR2 is SVGAGI.

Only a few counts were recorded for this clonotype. Here the CDR3 DNA reads TGCAGCGTTAGGGGCCAGGGGAACGGCGAGCAGTACTTC. As protein: CSVRGQGNGEQYF. The chain couples TRBV29-1 to TRBJ2-7; maybe TRBD1 (6 bases). The CDR3 runs 13 residues. Germline V gene data show CDR1 as SQVTM and CDR2 as ANQGSEA. Trimming shortened V by 5 bases and J by 6 bases, and 17 bases separated the two germline ends.

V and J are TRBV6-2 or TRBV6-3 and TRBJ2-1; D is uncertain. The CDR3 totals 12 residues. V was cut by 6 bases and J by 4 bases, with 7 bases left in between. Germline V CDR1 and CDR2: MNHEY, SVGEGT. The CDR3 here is CASREPYNEQFF. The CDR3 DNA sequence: TGTGCCAGCAGGGAACCTTACAATGAGCAGTTCTTC.

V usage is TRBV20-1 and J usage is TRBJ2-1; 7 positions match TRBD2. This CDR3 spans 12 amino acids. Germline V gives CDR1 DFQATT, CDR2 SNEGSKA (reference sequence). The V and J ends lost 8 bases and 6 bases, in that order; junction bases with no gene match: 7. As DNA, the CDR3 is TGCAGTTCCTGGGGGGGAGGCAATGAGCAGTTCTTC. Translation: CSSWGGGNEQFF.

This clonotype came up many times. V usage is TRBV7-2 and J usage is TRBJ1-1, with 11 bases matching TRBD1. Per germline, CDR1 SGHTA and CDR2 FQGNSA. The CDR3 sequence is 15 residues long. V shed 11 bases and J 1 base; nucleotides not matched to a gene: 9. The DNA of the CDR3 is TGTGCCTCTCGAAGAGGGACAGGGGGGAACACTGAAGCTTTCTTT. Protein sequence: CASRRGTGGNTEAFF.

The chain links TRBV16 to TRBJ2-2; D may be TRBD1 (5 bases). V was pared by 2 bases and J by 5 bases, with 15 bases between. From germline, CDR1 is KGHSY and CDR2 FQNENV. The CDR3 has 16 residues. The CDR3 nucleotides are TGTGCCAGCAGCCAAAACCAAGCAGGGCAGACCGGGGAGCTGTTTTTT. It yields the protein CASSQNQAGQTGELFF.

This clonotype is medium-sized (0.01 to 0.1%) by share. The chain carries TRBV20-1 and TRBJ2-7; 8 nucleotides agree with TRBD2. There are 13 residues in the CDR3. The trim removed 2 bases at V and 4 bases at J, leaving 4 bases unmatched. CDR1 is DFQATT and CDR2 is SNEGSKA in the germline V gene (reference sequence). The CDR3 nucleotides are TGCAGTGCTAGATCCGGGGGGGCTTACGAGCAGTACTTC. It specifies CSARSGGAYEQYF.

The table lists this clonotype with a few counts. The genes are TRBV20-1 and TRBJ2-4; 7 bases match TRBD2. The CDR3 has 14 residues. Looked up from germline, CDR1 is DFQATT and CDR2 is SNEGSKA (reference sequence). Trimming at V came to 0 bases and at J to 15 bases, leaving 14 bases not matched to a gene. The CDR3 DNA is TGCAGTGCTAGAGAGGCGGGAGTAGCGTTTTGGACGTACTTC. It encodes CSAREAGVAFWTYF.

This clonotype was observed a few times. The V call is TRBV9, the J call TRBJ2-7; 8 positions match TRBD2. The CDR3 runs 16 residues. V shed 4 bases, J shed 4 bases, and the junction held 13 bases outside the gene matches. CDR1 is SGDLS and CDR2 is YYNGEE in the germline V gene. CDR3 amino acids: CASSRTGAGGVYEQYF. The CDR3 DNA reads TGTGCCAGCAGCCGCACCGGGGCGGGGGGAGTTTACGAGCAGTACTTC.

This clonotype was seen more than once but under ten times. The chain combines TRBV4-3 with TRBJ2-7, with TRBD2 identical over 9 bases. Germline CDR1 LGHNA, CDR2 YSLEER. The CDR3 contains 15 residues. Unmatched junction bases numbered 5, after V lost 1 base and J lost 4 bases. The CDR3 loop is CASSQVNAGGYEQYF. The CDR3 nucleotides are TGCGCCAGCAGCCAAGTTAATGCGGGAGGGTACGAGCAGTACTTC.

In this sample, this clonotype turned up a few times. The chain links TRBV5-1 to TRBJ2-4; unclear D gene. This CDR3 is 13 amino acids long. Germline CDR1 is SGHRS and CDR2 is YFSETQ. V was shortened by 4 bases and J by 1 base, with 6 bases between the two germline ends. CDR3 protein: CASSDAAKNIQYF. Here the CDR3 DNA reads TGCGCCAGCAGCGACGCTGCCAAAAACATTCAGTACTTC.

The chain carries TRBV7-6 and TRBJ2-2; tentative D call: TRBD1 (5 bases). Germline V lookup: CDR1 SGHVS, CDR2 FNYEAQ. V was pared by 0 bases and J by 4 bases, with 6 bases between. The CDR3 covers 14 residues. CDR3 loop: CASSLAQVTGELFF. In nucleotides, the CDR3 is TGTGCCAGCAGCTTAGCACAGGTCACCGGGGAGCTGTTTTTT. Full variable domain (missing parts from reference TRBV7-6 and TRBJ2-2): GAGVSQSPRYKVTKRGQDVALRCDPISGHVSLYWYRQALGQGPEFLTYFNYEAQQDKSGLPNDRFSAERPEGSISTLTIQRTEQRDSAMYRCASSLAQVTGELFFGEGSRLTVL.

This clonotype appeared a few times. The CDR3 reads CASSLAFGQPGDNEQFF. The CDR3 DNA follows: TGTGCCAGCAGCTTGGCGTTCGGACAGCCTGGGGACAATGAGCAGTTCTTC. V is TRBV5-6 and J is TRBJ2-1; perhaps TRBD1 as D (6 bases). The V end lost 0 bases, the J end lost 5 bases, and 18 bases lay between the germline ends. Germline values: CDR1 SGHDT, CDR2 YYEEEE. This CDR3 is 17 amino acids long.

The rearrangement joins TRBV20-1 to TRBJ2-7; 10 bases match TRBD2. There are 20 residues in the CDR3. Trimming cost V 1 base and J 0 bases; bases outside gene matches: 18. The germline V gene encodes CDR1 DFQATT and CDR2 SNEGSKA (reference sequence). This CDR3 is CSARGPMGLAGARSSYEQYF. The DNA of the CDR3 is TGCAGTGCTAGAGGTCCCATGGGGCTAGCGGGAGCCAGGAGCTCCTACGAGCAGTACTTC.

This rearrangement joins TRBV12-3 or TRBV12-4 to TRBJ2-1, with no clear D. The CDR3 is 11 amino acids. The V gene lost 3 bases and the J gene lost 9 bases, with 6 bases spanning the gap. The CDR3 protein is CASSFDLEQFF. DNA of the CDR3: TGTGCCAGCAGTTTCGACCTTGAGCAGTTCTTC.

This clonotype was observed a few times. In DNA, the CDR3 is TGTGCCATCAGTGCCACAGGGGGCCGGGGCAATCAGCCCCAGCATTTT. It is translated as CAISATGGRGNQPQHF. V gene TRBV10-3 combines with J gene TRBJ1-5; 9 positions match TRBD1. This CDR3 region has 16 residues. Germline V CDR1 and CDR2: ENHRY, SYGVKD. The ends lost 4 bases at V and 2 bases at J; junction bases unmatched: 6.